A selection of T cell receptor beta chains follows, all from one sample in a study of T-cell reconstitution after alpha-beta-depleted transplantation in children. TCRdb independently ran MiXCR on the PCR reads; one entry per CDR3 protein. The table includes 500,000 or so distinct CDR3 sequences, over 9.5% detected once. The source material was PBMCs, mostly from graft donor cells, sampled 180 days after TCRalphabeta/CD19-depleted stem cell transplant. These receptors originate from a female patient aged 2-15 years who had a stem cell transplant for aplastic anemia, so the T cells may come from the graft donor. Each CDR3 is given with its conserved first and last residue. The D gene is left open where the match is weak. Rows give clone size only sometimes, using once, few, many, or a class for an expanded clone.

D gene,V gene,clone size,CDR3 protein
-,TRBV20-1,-,CSARDQRIVGSNQPQHF
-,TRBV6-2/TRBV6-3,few,CASSYSKQPRTYNEQFF
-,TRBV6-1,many,CASSRTGGSTNEKLFF
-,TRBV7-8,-,CASSKSIYNTGELFF
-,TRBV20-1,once,CSARSGPGTPINEQFF
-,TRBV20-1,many,CSARGAGETQYF
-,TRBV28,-,CASSGPYLTEQYF
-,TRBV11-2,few,CASSLGGGGIIAKNIQYF
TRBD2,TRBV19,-,CASSSWTSGSTDTQYF
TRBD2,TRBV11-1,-,CASSLVVAGILYRSGSYEQYF
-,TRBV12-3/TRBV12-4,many,CASSFGWLAGQPQHF
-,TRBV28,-,CASTPSRTVNQPQHF